What follows describes a single TCR beta chain. Trimming pared 2 bases from V and 3 bases from J, leaving 14 bases between. The CDR3 spans 15 residues. The germline V gene encodes CDR1 DFQATT and CDR2 SNEGSKA (reference sequence). Unique molecular identifiers were incorporated when the TCRbeta library was constructed. TCRdb re-derived calls from the PCR reads in MiXCR, one entry per CDR3 protein. The sample shows about 600,000 distinct CDR3 sequences, 23% of them seen only once. The data originate from a study of T-cell reconstitution after alpha-beta-depleted transplantation in children. The V and J genes are TRBV20-1 and TRBJ2-1; D is possibly TRBD2 (6 bases). The source is a boy younger than two who had a stem cell transplant for acute myeloid leukemia, so the T cells may come from the graft donor. The specimen was PBMCs, mostly from graft donor cells, collected 360 days after TCRalphabeta/CD19-depleted stem cell transplant. CDR3 loop: CSARTHWRDYNEQFF. The CDR3 nucleotides read TGCAGTGCTAGAACCCACTGGCGGGACTACAATGAGCAGTTCTTC.